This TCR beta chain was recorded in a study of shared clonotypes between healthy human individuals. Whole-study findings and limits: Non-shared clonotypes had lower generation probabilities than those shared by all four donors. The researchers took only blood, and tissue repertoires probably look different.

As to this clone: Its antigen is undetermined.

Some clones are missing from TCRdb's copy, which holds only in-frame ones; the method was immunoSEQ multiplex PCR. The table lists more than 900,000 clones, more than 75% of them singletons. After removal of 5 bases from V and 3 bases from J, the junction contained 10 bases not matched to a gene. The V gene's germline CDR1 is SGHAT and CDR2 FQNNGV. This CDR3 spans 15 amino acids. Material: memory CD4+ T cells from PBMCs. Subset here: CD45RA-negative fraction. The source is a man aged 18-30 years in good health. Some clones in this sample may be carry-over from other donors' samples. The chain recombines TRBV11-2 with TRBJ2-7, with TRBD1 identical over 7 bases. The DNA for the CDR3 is TGTGCCAGCAGCCATCCGGGACAGAGCATCTACGAGCAGTACTTC. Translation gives CASSHPGQSIYEQYF.